Below, 13 T cell receptor beta chains from the same sample are listed, as sequenced in a study of blood T cell repertoires in COVID-19. Only in-frame clones appear in the TCRdb table, and some are missing; sequencing was by immunoSEQ multiplex PCR. This table holds about 45,000 clones, roughly 90% found once. Material for sequencing was peripheral blood. These receptors came from a human donor in a cohort sampled during active COVID-19.

The V call is TRBV19, the J call TRBJ1-5; D is uncertain. The CDR3 is 16 amino acids. V lost 2 bases to trimming and J lost 1 base, with 12 bases between them. The germline V gene encodes CDR1 LNHDA and CDR2 SQIVND (reference sequence). The DNA of the CDR3 is TGTGCCAGTAGTATAAGGCCTCCGGGGAGCAATCAGCCCCAGCATTTT. It encodes CASSIRPPGSNQPQHF.

The V call is TRBV11-2, the J call TRBJ2-1, with 7 positions matching TRBD2. This CDR3 has 16 residues. The trim removed 0 bases at V and 1 base at J, leaving 3 bases unmatched. Germline V gene sequence: CDR1 SGHAT, CDR2 FQNNGV. CDR3: CASSLERLASYNEQFF. The CDR3 DNA reads as TGTGCCAGCAGCTTAGAGAGACTAGCTTCCTACAATGAGCAGTTCTTC. Together with reference TRBV11-2 and TRBJ2-1, the CDR3 gives the full variable domain: EAGVAQSPRYKIIEKRQSVAFWCNPISGHATLYWYQQILGQGPKLLIQFQNNGVVDDSQLPKDRFSAERLKGVDSTLKIQPAKLEDSAVYLCASSLERLASYNEQFFGPGTRLTVL.

This chain joins TRBV6-6 and TRBJ1-3; D is unresolved. The ends were cut back, 3 bases at V and 0 bases at J, with 6 bases in the middle. Germline values: CDR1 MNHNY, CDR2 SVGAGI (reference sequence). The length of the CDR3 is 14 residues. CDR3 bases: TGTGCCAGCAGTTATCGGGTCTCTGGAAACACCATATATTTT. Protein sequence: CASSYRVSGNTIYF.

The chain joins TRBV28 to TRBJ2-7, with a weak D call TRBD2 (5 bases). Germline assignment: CDR1 MDHEN and CDR2 SYDVKM. The V end lost 8 bases, the J end lost 6 bases, and 14 bases lay between the germline ends. The CDR3 is 12 residues long. The CDR3 DNA reads TGTGCCAGCTTCGGACTCTCCCGCGAGCAGTACTTC. This encodes CASFGLSREQYF.

The chain carries TRBV7-9 and TRBJ2-3, with no clear D. Trimming removed 2 bases at V and 0 bases at J, with 9 bases between. The CDR3 length is 15 residues. The V gene's germline CDR1 is SEHNR and CDR2 FQNEAQ (reference sequence). The CDR3 spells CASSLFPISTDTQYF. The DNA for the CDR3 is TGTGCCAGCAGCTTATTCCCTATCAGCACAGATACGCAGTATTTT.

The chain combines TRBV7-6 with TRBJ2-2; TRBD2 agrees at 9 bases. V lost 1 base to trimming and J lost 4 bases; unmatched junction nucleotides: 4. CDR1 and CDR2 from the germline V gene are SGHVS and FNYEAQ. CDR3 size: 16 residues. DNA of the CDR3: TGTGCCAGCAGCTTAGTAGCGGGAGAGGGCACCGGGGAGCTGTTTTTT. This translates into CASSLVAGEGTGELFF. Supplemented by reference TRBV7-6 and TRBJ2-2, the full variable domain reads GAGVSQSPRYKVTKRGQDVALRCDPISGHVSLYWYRQALGQGPEFLTYFNYEAQQDKSGLPNDRFSAERPEGSISTLTIQRTEQRDSAMYRCASSLVAGEGTGELFFGEGSRLTVL.

The V and J genes are TRBV4-3 and TRBJ1-4, with D perhaps matching TRBD1 (6 bases). CDR3 size: 16 residues. V was clipped by 1 base and J by 4 bases, with 13 bases between them. Germline CDR1 and CDR2: LGHNA and YSLEER. CDR3 DNA: TGCGCCAGCAGCCAAGGCGGACAGCGCCTTAATGAAAAACTGTTTTTT. It yields the protein CASSQGGQRLNEKLFF.

CDR3 in DNA: TGCGCCAGCAGCTTGGACGGGACAGGCTATGGCTACACCTTC. The encoded protein is CASSLDGTGYGYTF. The rearrangement uses TRBV5-1 and TRBJ1-2, with 8 positions matching TRBD1. Germline V CDR1 and CDR2: SGHRS, YFSETQ. CDR3 size: 14 residues. The J segment lost 4 bases and the V segment lost 0 bases, leaving 2 bases of the junction unmatched.

The chain links TRBV10-2 to TRBJ1-5; D is undetermined. This CDR3 comprises 15 residues. Trimming pared 3 bases from V and 1 base from J, leaving 10 bases between. Germline V lookup: CDR1 WSHSY, CDR2 SAAADI. The CDR3 region has the DNA TGCGCCAGCAGTGAATTAGGAGTGAGCAATCAGCCCCAGCATTTT. This encodes CASSELGVSNQPQHF.

This clone was counted between two and nine times. V is TRBV5-8 and J is TRBJ1-4; a possible D gene is TRBD1 (5 bases). Germline V CDR1 and CDR2: SGHTS, YDEGEE. There are 12 residues in the CDR3. The V end lost 4 bases, the J end lost 15 bases, and 16 bases lay between the germline ends. CDR3 DNA: TGTGCCAGCAGCCCCACGGAGGGGTCGATGTTTTTT. The encoded protein is CASSPTEGSMFF.

Only one count was recorded for this clone. The chain uses TRBV12-3 or TRBV12-4 and TRBJ1-2; D remains unclear. The CDR3 spans 13 residues. Deletions cut 3 bases from V and 5 bases from J, with 10 bases between. The DNA for the CDR3 is TGTGCCAGCAGTTTCAGGATACCATATGGCTACACCTTC. Protein sequence: CASSFRIPYGYTF.

This chain links TRBV7-3 with TRBJ2-1; D possibly corresponds to TRBD1 (5 bases). With 5 bases removed from V and 5 bases from J, the gap between germline ends came to 7 bases. The CDR3 loop spans 12 amino acids. Germline values: CDR1 SGHTA, CDR2 FQGTGA. The CDR3 DNA is TGTGCCAGCAGCCCAGGGAACAATGAGCAGTTCTTC. It encodes CASSPGNNEQFF.

The chain employs TRBV11-3 and TRBJ2-1, with 7 bases identical to TRBD2. CDR3 length: 13 amino acids. Germline V CDR1 and CDR2: SGHNT, YENEEA. Germline trimming cut 3 bases from V and 11 bases from J; bases unmatched to any gene: 7. The CDR3 reads CASSLVWGTKQFF. The DNA of the CDR3 is TGTGCCAGCAGCTTGGTTTGGGGGACTAAGCAGTTCTTC.